The 21 T cell receptor beta chains reported below all come from one sample, sequenced in a study of blood T cell repertoires in COVID-19. TCRdb keeps only in-frame clones here, not all; method: immunoSEQ multiplex PCR. The sample contains more than 250,000 clones, around nine tenths of which appear only once. The specimen sequenced was PBMCs or T cells enriched from blood (not recorded which). The receptors originated from a woman under 30 who had recovered from COVID-19.

The rearrangement uses TRBV5-1 and TRBJ2-3; D is perhaps TRBD1 (5 bases). The CDR3 has 16 residues. Trimming took off 4 bases at V and 4 bases at J, with 19 bases between the two ends. CDR1 and CDR2 from the germline V gene are SGHRS and YFSETQ. The CDR3 DNA reads as TGCGCCAGCAGCCTGGAATTGGGGCCGGGCGCAGATACGCAGTATTTT. Its translation: CASSLELGPGADTQYF.

This clone was seen just once. Germline and junction disagree at one end, which may indicate a read error. The chain combines TRBV11-3 with TRBJ2-7; tentatively, D is TRBD1 (6 bases). CDR3 length: 15 residues. The germline V gene has CDR1 SGHNT and CDR2 YENEEA. This chain's CDR3 is CASSPTRDTSHEQYF. In nucleotides, the CDR3 is TGTGCCAGCAGCCCTACCCGGGACACCTCCCACGAGCAGTACTTC.

The J gene is TRBJ1-1, the V gene TRBV6-9; D is ambiguous. CDR1 is MNHGY, CDR2 SVAAGI, per germline. The CDR3 is made up of 14 amino acids. Between the trimmed V and J ends, which lost 4 bases and 1 base, there was a span of 10 bases. CDR3 DNA: TGTGCCAGCAGTTTTATAACAGCGAACACTGAAGCTTTCTTT. Translation gives CASSFITANTEAFF.

CDR3 in amino acids: CASSHHRLAVFNEQFF. CDR3 DNA sequence: TGTGCCAGCAGTCACCACAGACTAGCGGTCTTCAATGAGCAGTTCTTC. The rearrangement uses TRBV28 and TRBJ2-1; 9 positions match TRBD2. Germline loops: CDR1 MDHEN, CDR2 SYDVKM. The CDR3 runs 16 residues. The junction had 11 bases not matched to a gene; V was cut back by 5 bases and J by 6 bases.

The chain recombines TRBV27 with TRBJ2-6; D is unclear. In germline, CDR1 is MNHEY, CDR2 SMNVEV (reference sequence). The V end lost 5 bases, the J end lost 3 bases, and 5 bases lay between the germline ends. This CDR3 is 13 amino acids long. CDR3 DNA: TGTGCCAGCAGTACTGATGGGGCCAACGTCCTGACTTTC. It translates to CASSTDGANVLTF.

The V gene is TRBV29-1, the J gene TRBJ1-3; 9 bases line up with TRBD1. Germline CDR1 and CDR2: SQVTM and ANQGSEA. V lost 6 bases, J lost 1 base, and 16 bases stayed unmatched. This CDR3 comprises 18 residues. The CDR3 is CSVSGTGHFQGSGNTIYF. The CDR3 DNA follows: TGCAGCGTCAGCGGGACAGGGCACTTTCAGGGTTCTGGAAACACCATATATTTT.

Comment on this clone: Mismatch with germline at one junction end may stem from a read error. The V call is TRBV6-2 or TRBV6-3, the J call TRBJ2-3, with TRBD2 matching over 12 bases. Per the germline V gene, CDR1 is MNHEY and CDR2 is SVGEGT. The CDR3 is 18 residues long. In nucleotides, the CDR3 is TGTGCCAGCAGCTACTCGCTAGCGGGGGGGACTCTCACAGATACGCAGTATTTT. Protein sequence: CASSYSLAGGTLTDTQYF.

The chain carries TRBV4-2 and TRBJ2-7, with D possibly TRBD2 on 6 matching bases. There are 14 residues in the CDR3. V was cut by 1 base and J by 3 bases, with 10 bases left in between. The V gene's germline CDR1 is LGHNA and CDR2 YNFKEQ. CDR3 protein: CASSQAGSLYEQYF. CDR3 in DNA: TGTGCCAGCAGCCAAGCCGGGAGTCTCTACGAGCAGTACTTC.

The chain recombines TRBV12-3 or TRBV12-4 with TRBJ2-7; weak D call: TRBD2 (6 bases). This CDR3 comprises 13 residues. V was pared by 8 bases and J by 2 bases, with 13 bases between. CDR3 sequence (DNA): TGTGCCAGCGCCGGGACTGTGACCTACGAGCAGTACTTC. Translation gives CASAGTVTYEQYF.

The chain has TRBV2 and TRBJ2-2; TRBD1 agrees at 7 bases. Germline loops: CDR1 SNHLY, CDR2 FYNNEI. The trim removed 4 bases at V and 5 bases at J, leaving 4 bases unmatched. The CDR3 totals 14 residues. CDR3 coding DNA: TGTGCCAGCAGTGGACAGGGAAGGACCGGGGAGCTGTTTTTT. Translated, it gives CASSGQGRTGELFF.

The chain employs TRBV28 and TRBJ2-5, with 7 nucleotides matching TRBD2. The length of the CDR3 is 13 residues. Per the germline V gene, CDR1 is MDHEN and CDR2 is SYDVKM. The trim removed 3 bases at V and 3 bases at J, leaving 1 base unmatched. DNA of the CDR3: TGTGCCAGCAGTTTGCTAGCGGAAGAGACCCAGTACTTC. Protein product: CASSLLAEETQYF.

This clone was counted a single time. The chain couples TRBV4-3 to TRBJ1-3, with D uncertain. CDR3 size: 16 residues. Germline-derived CDR1 and CDR2 are LGHNA and YSLEER. V lost 0 bases and J lost 1, with 10 bases in between. The CDR3 bases are TGCGCCAGCAGCCAAGATAGAACAGCTTCTGGAAACACCATATATTTT. Translation: CASSQDRTASGNTIYF.

The chain is built from TRBV13 and TRBJ2-7; possibly TRBD2 for D (6 bases). CDR1 is PRHDT, CDR2 FYEKMQ, per germline (reference sequence). This CDR3 contains 14 residues. V lost 3 bases and J lost 4, with 13 bases in between. The CDR3 region is CASSLGGSGYEQYF. DNA of the CDR3: TGTGCCAGCAGCTTGGGGGGTTCGGGTTACGAGCAGTACTTC.

The V gene is TRBV6-5, the J gene TRBJ2-1; tentative D call: TRBD1 (5 bases). Germline V CDR1 and CDR2: MNHEY, SVGAGI. The length of the CDR3 is 14 residues. The V and J ends lost 0 bases and 10 bases respectively, with 13 bases between them. The CDR3 spells CASSYSLGAGEQFF. The DNA for the CDR3 is TGTGCCAGCAGTTACTCGCTAGGGGCCGGCGAGCAGTTCTTC.

The V gene is TRBV29-1, the J gene TRBJ2-1; 11 bases agree with TRBD2. This CDR3 has 13 residues. Germline CDR1 and CDR2: SQVTM and ANQGSEA. The trim removed 7 bases at V and 4 bases at J, leaving 3 bases unmatched. The CDR3 here is CSAGTSGYNEQFF. Written as DNA, the CDR3 is TGCAGCGCCGGGACTAGCGGTTACAATGAGCAGTTCTTC.

The chain is built from TRBV9 and TRBJ1-2, with D possibly matching TRBD1 (6 bases). The V end lost 4 bases, the J end lost 0 bases, and 16 bases lay between the germline ends. CDR1 and CDR2 from the germline V gene are SGDLS and YYNGEE. The CDR3 sequence is 16 residues long. The CDR3 coding sequence is TGTGCCAGCAGCCCTTGGACAGCCCGAGCTAACTATGGCTACACCTTC. Translating it yields CASSPWTARANYGYTF.

The chain is built from TRBV27 and TRBJ2-1; perhaps TRBD2 as D (7 bases). The V and J ends lost 6 bases and 8 bases respectively, with 20 bases between them. This CDR3 spans 15 amino acids. Germline assignment: CDR1 MNHEY and CDR2 SMNVEV (reference sequence). Here the CDR3 DNA reads TGTGCCAGCAGCCTAAGGGGGGGGCCCCCCCATGAGCAGTTCTTC. This sequence encodes CASSLRGGPPHEQFF.

This chain joins TRBV30 and TRBJ2-1, with TRBD2 identical over 7 bases. From germline, CDR1 is GTSNPN and CDR2 SVGIG (reference sequence). The V gene end was trimmed by 2 bases and the J gene end by 10 bases; junction bases not matched to a gene: 11. The CDR3 totals 14 residues. CDR3 protein: CAWSLGSGVQEQFF. CDR3 nucleotide sequence: TGTGCCTGGAGTCTAGGAAGCGGGGTACAGGAGCAGTTCTTC.

V gene TRBV10-3 combines with J gene TRBJ1-1; a weak D match, TRBD1 (6 bases). The CDR3 extends over 13 amino acids. V gave up 6 bases and J gave up 0 bases, with 8 bases separating them. Germline values: CDR1 ENHRY, CDR2 SYGVKD. The CDR3 DNA sequence: TGTGCCATCAGACAGGGCCTGAACACTGAAGCTTTCTTT. Its translation: CAIRQGLNTEAFF.

V is TRBV2 and J is TRBJ2-1; 7 bases are shared with TRBD1. In germline, CDR1 is SNHLY, CDR2 FYNNEI. This CDR3 is 14 amino acids long. J was trimmed by 6 bases and V by 6 bases; bases with no gene match: 8. CDR3 coding DNA: TGTGCCAGCAGCGGAAACAGGGGTGCCAATGAGCAGTTCTTC. Its translation is CASSGNRGANEQFF.

J is TRBJ2-5 and V is TRBV4-2, with a tentative D call TRBD1 (5 bases). The CDR3 runs 14 residues. The germline V and J ends were trimmed by 2 bases and 2 bases, with 9 bases remaining between them. Germline V CDR1 and CDR2: LGHNA, YNFKEQ. This CDR3 is CASSQRGYQETQYF. CDR3 in DNA: TGTGCCAGCAGCCAAAGGGGATATCAAGAGACCCAGTACTTC.